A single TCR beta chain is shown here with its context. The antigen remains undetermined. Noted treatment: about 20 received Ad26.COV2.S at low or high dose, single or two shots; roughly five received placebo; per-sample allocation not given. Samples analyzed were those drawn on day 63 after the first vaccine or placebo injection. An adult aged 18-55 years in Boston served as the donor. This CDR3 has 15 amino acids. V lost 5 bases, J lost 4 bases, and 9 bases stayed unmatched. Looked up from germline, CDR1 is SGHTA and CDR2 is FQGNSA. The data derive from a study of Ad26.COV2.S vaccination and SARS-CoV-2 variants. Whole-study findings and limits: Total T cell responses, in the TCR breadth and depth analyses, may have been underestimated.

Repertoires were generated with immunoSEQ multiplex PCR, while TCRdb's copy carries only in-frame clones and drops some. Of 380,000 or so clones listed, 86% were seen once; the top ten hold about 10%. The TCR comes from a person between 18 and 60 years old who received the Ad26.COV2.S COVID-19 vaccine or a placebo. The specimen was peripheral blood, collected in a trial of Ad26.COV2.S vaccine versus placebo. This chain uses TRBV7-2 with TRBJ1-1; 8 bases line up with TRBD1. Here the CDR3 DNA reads TGTGCCAGCAGCACTAAAGGACAGGGTTCCACTGAAGCTTTCTTT. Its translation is CASSTKGQGSTEAFF.